Below are 2 T cell receptor beta chains sequenced from a single sample in a study of T cell repertoires in cytomegalovirus infection. TCRdb re-analysed the reads in MiXCR, keeping a single row per CDR3 protein. The data hold approximately 150,000 distinct CDR3 sequences, with approximately 21% observed a single time. These receptors' targets are unknown. This material consisted of CD8+ T cells from cultured PBMCs, taken from culture after CMV antigen stimulation. The receptors were sampled from a human donor in good health (CMV status not recorded). Some clones in this sample may be carry-over from other donors' samples.

This chain uses TRBV7-2 with TRBJ2-7; possibly TRBD1 for D (5 bases). V shed 1 base and J shed 6 bases, with 13 bases lying between them. From germline, CDR1 is SGHTA and CDR2 FQGNSA. The CDR3 spans 14 residues. CDR3 sequence: CASSLEYQGIEQYF. Here the CDR3 DNA reads TGTGCCAGCAGCTTAGAATATCAGGGTATCGAGCAGTACTTC.

The rearrangement links TRBV5-1 to TRBJ1-3, with 9 bases that match TRBD1. V gave up 0 bases and J gave up 7 bases; unmatched junction bases: 14. The CDR3 loop spans 18 amino acids. Germline V gives CDR1 SGHRS, CDR2 YFSETQ. CDR3 coding DNA: TGCGCCAGCAGCTTGGACTTCGTCGGACAGGGGCGGATGAACACCATATATTTT. Translation: CASSLDFVGQGRMNTIYF.